This T cell receptor beta chain derives from a study of T cell responses to AZD1222 COVID-19 vaccine. The method was immunoSEQ multiplex PCR; TCRdb's version includes in-frame clones alone and lacks a portion of them. The table records 95,000 to 110,000 clones, approximately 90% of them present only once. Per the germline V gene, CDR1 is MNHEY and CDR2 is SVGAGI. Trimming pared 5 bases from V and 0 bases from J, leaving 12 bases between. The CDR3 runs 15 residues. The clonotype was recovered from an adult who received the AZD1222 COVID-19 vaccine. The material was peripheral blood, obtained 28 days after the second AZD1222 dose. The V call is TRBV6-5, the J call TRBJ2-3, with a weak D call TRBD1 (5 bases). CDR3 sequence (DNA): TGTGCCAGCAGTAATTTAGACAGAAGCACAGATACGCAGTATTTT. Translating it yields CASSNLDRSTDTQYF.